The 18 T cell receptor beta chains presented below share a single source sample, sequenced in a study of regulatory T cells in long-lasting Graves disease. The authors built TCR beta libraries using iRepertoire HTBI primers and Arm-PCR of CDR3 regions. TCRdb processed the multiplex PCR reads anew with MiXCR; each CDR3 protein has one entry. This table holds 350,000 to 450,000 distinct CDR3 sequences, approximately 15% found once. Time point in this sample: newly diagnosed GD, antithyroid drugs for less than 3 months. Researchers made the TCR library from RNA that was extracted from PBMCs. The same specimen was also included in a second study, on T cells in Graves' hyperthyroidism and ophthalmopathy.

This specimen consisted of peripheral blood mononuclear cells (PBMCs), obtained at new diagnosis, from a patient treated with antithyroid drugs. These receptors were taken from a woman aged 40 to 50 with Graves disease.

This clonotype has a count of ten or more. The chain links TRBV11-1 to TRBJ1-1, with TRBD1 as a possible D gene (6 bases). Germline CDR1 and CDR2: SGHAT and FQDESV (reference sequence). The CDR3 runs to 17 residues. V gave up 7 bases and J gave up 0 bases, with 21 bases separating them. For the CDR3, the DNA is TGTGCCAGCACCCCGGACGTGGGGGACACAATGAACACTGAAGCTTTCTTT. Its protein is CASTPDVGDTMNTEAFF. The whole variable domain, remainder taken from reference TRBV11-1 and TRBJ1-1, is EAEVAQSPRYKITEKSQAVAFWCDPISGHATLYWYRQILGQGPELLVQFQDESVVDDSQLPKDRFSAERLKGVDSTLKIQPAELGDSAMYLCASTPDVGDTMNTEAFFGQGTRLTVV.

This clonotype was observed many times. The J gene is TRBJ2-3, the V gene TRBV28; possibly TRBD1 or TRBD2 for D (5 bases each). Germline CDR1 and CDR2: MDHEN and SYDVKM. With 2 bases removed from V and 3 bases from J, the gap between germline ends came to 6 bases. CDR3 length equals 13 residues. CDR3 sequence: CASSLGTTDTQYF. The CDR3, as DNA: TGTGCCAGCAGTTTAGGGACGACAGATACGCAGTATTTT.

The rearrangement uses TRBV19 and TRBJ2-5, with D maybe TRBD2 (6 bases). V dropped 8 bases and J dropped 5 bases, with 15 bases sitting between them. This CDR3 has 13 residues. In germline, CDR1 is LNHDA, CDR2 SQIVND (reference sequence). The DNA of the CDR3 is TGTGCCAGTGCTGGGGGGTCAGTGGAGACCCAGTACTTC. Protein: CASAGGSVETQYF.

This clonotype was detected ten times or more. This chain connects TRBV20-1 to TRBJ2-5, with D perhaps matching TRBD2 (5 bases). The CDR3 covers 17 residues. The V and J ends lost 4 bases and 1 base respectively, with 22 bases between them. Germline V lookup: CDR1 DFQATT, CDR2 SNEGSKA (reference sequence). The CDR3, as DNA: TGCAGTGCTACTCCATTGGACTCGACAACAATCCAAGAGACCCAGTACTTC. Its translation: CSATPLDSTTIQETQYF.

This clonotype was seen ten or more times. The J gene is TRBJ2-7, the V gene TRBV27, with TRBD2 matching 12 bases. Germline V gene data show CDR1 as MNHEY and CDR2 as SMNVEV (reference sequence). This CDR3 comprises 13 residues. The junction had 3 bases not matched to a gene; V was cut back by 4 bases and J by 8 bases. The chain's CDR3 is CASSYGLAGQQYF. The CDR3 DNA reads TGTGCCAGCAGTTACGGACTAGCGGGGCAGCAGTACTTC.

This chain joins TRBV25-1 and TRBJ2-1; D gene unclear. The CDR3 has 12 residues. From germline, CDR1 is MGHDK and CDR2 SYGVNS. V was trimmed by 0 bases and J by 8 bases, leaving 5 bases between them. As DNA, the CDR3 is TGTGCCAGCAGTGAATATGGGGATGAGCAGTTCTTC. Residues: CASSEYGDEQFF.

The CDR3: CASSRGQGSLNTEAFF. CDR3 nucleotides: TGTGCCAGCTCACGGGGACAGGGGTCGCTGAACACTGAAGCTTTCTTT. The V call is TRBV18, the J call TRBJ1-1; TRBD1 matches at 10 bases. CDR1 is KGHSH, CDR2 LQKENI, per germline. There are 16 residues in the CDR3. J gave up 0 bases and V 4 bases, and 5 bases lay outside the gene matches.

V gene TRBV9 combines with J gene TRBJ2-2; D unresolved. The germline CDR1 and CDR2 sequences are SGDLS and YYNGEE. The CDR3 runs 16 residues. V dropped 0 bases and J dropped 3 bases, with 12 bases sitting between them. This chain's CDR3 is CASSVVGGAYTGELFF. As DNA, the CDR3 is TGTGCCAGCAGCGTAGTTGGCGGAGCCTACACCGGGGAGCTGTTTTTT. The full variable domain, its missing parts supplied by reference TRBV9 and TRBJ2-2, is DSGVTQTPKHLITATGQRVTLRCSPRSGDLSVYWYQQSLDQGLQFLIQYYNGEERAKGNILERFSAQQFPDLHSELNLSSLELGDSALYFCASSVVGGAYTGELFFGEGSRLTVL.

This clonotype was found a few times. The chain combines TRBV19 with TRBJ1-3; D is undetermined. Looked up from germline, CDR1 is LNHDA and CDR2 is SQIVND (reference sequence). Trimming shortened V by 11 bases and J by 0 bases, and 11 bases separated the two germline ends. The CDR3 sequence is 13 residues long. For the CDR3, the DNA is TGTGCCTCAGTGGGTTTCTCTGGAAACACCATATATTTT. This encodes CASVGFSGNTIYF.

The genes are TRBV29-1 and TRBJ1-1; no clear D. There are 14 residues in the CDR3. Trimming removed 7 bases from V and 5 bases from J, with 20 bases in between. Germline assignment: CDR1 SQVTM and CDR2 ANQGSEA. CDR3 nucleotides: TGCAGCGCTCTGGAACGGGAACAGTCGACTGAAGCTTTCTTT. It is translated as CSALEREQSTEAFF.

The chain links TRBV3-1 to TRBJ1-1, with 8 bases lining up with TRBD1. With V trimmed by 3 bases and J by 3 bases, 9 bases remained unmatched. This CDR3 is built from 16 residues. The germline V gene has CDR1 LGHDT and CDR2 YNNKEL (reference sequence). The CDR3 DNA reads as TGTGCCAGCAGCCACGGACAGGGTGTGTATGACACTGAAGCTTTCTTT. It is translated as CASSHGQGVYDTEAFF. The whole variable domain, remainder taken from reference TRBV3-1 and TRBJ1-1, is DTAVSQTPKYLVTQMGNDKSIKCEQNLGHDTMYWYKQDSKKFLKIMFSYNNKELIINETVPNRFSPKSPDKAHLNLHINSLELGDSAVYFCASSHGQGVYDTEAFFGQGTRLTVV.

This clonotype has a handful of counts. This chain links TRBV7-6 with TRBJ1-6, with D possibly being TRBD1 (5 bases). The CDR3 has 13 residues. Trimming removed 5 bases at V and 8 bases at J, with 10 bases between. The V gene's germline CDR1 is SGHVS and CDR2 FNYEAQ. CDR3 in amino acids: CASSPTGDSPLHF. The CDR3 nucleotides read TGTGCCAGCAGCCCAACAGGTGATTCACCCCTCCACTTT.

This clonotype was detected ten times or more. V and J are TRBV2 and TRBJ1-2, with D perhaps TRBD1 (6 bases). V was shortened by 5 bases and J by 4 bases, with 11 bases between the two germline ends. This CDR3 is built from 13 residues. The germline CDR1 and CDR2 sequences are SNHLY and FYNNEI. CDR3 bases: TGTGCCAGCAGTAAGGGGGGGTCCTATGGCTACACCTTC. It specifies CASSKGGSYGYTF.

This clonotype was seen repeatedly, ten times or more. The rearrangement joins TRBV28 to TRBJ2-3; D gene uncertain. Trimming stripped 6 bases from V and 2 bases from J, with 9 bases between. Germline CDR1 reads MDHEN; CDR2 reads SYDVKM. There are 13 residues in the CDR3. DNA for the CDR3: TGTGCCAGCAGGGACCCCCTCACAGATACGCAGTATTTT. Its translation: CASRDPLTDTQYF. The full variable domain, rest sourced from reference TRBV28 and TRBJ2-3, is DVKVTQSSRYLVKRTGEKVFLECVQDMDHENMFWYRQDPGLGLRLIYFSYDVKMKEKGDIPEGYSVSREKKERFSLILESASTNQTSMYLCASRDPLTDTQYFGPGTRLTVL.

This clonotype was observed at least ten times. The rearrangement uses TRBV7-2 and TRBJ2-4, with D tentatively TRBD1 (6 bases). The CDR3 length is 14 residues. Germline CDR1 and CDR2: SGHTA and FQGNSA. V was pared by 7 bases and J by 8 bases, with 18 bases between. The CDR3 DNA is TGTGCCAGCACCAGCGCTACAGGGTTTGACATTCAGTACTTC. This sequence encodes CASTSATGFDIQYF. The full variable domain, its missing parts supplied by reference TRBV7-2 and TRBJ2-4, is GAGVSQSPSNKVTEKGKDVELRCDPISGHTALYWYRQSLGQGLEFLIYFQGNSAPDKSGLPSDRFSAERTGGSVSTLTIQRTQQEDSAVYLCASTSATGFDIQYFGAGTRLSVL.

The chain combines TRBV12-3 or TRBV12-4 with TRBJ2-1; TRBD2 matches at 7 bases. This CDR3 region has 16 residues. The V and J ends lost 3 bases and 1 base, in that order; junction bases with no gene match: 6. In nucleotides, the CDR3 is TGTGCCAGCAGTTTTTACGGCGGGAGTTCCTACAATGAGCAGTTCTTC. Translating gives CASSFYGGSSYNEQFF.

This clonotype was recorded many times. This sequence joins TRBV12-5 and TRBJ2-5, with D possibly TRBD2 on 6 matching bases. V lost 5 bases and J lost 1, with 11 bases in between. Germline CDR1 reads LGHNT; CDR2 reads FRNRAP. The CDR3 is 14 amino acids. The CDR3 nucleotides are TGTGCTAGTGGTACCGGGAGTATCCAAGAGACCCAGTACTTC. The encoded protein is CASGTGSIQETQYF.

The sample holds many counts of this clonotype. V is TRBV27 and J is TRBJ1-1; 11 bases line up with TRBD1. This CDR3 has 15 amino acids. Germline CDR1 is MNHEY and CDR2 is SMNVEV (reference sequence). The ends lost 5 bases at V and 7 bases at J; junction bases unmatched: 9. CDR3 protein: CASSISGTGGIEAFF. The CDR3 nucleotides read TGTGCCAGCAGTATCTCCGGGACAGGGGGGATTGAAGCTTTCTTT.